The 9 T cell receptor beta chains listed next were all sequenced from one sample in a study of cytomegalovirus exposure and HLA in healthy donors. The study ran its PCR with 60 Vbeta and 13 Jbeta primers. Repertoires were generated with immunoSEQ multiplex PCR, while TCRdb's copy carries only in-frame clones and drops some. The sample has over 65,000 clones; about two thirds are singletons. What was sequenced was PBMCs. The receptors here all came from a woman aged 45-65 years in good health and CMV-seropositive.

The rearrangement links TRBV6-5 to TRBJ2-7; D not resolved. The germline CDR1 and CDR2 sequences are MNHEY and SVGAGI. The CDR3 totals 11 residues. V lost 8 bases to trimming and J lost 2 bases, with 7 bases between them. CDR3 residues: CASARAYEQYF. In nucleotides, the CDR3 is TGTGCCAGCGCTCGAGCCTACGAGCAGTACTTC.

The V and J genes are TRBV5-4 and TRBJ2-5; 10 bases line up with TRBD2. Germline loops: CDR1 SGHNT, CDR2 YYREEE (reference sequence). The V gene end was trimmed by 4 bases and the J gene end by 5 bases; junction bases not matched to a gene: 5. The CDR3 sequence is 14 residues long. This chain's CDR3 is CASSPLAGVETQYF. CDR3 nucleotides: TGTGCCAGCAGCCCGCTAGCGGGGGTGGAGACCCAGTACTTC.

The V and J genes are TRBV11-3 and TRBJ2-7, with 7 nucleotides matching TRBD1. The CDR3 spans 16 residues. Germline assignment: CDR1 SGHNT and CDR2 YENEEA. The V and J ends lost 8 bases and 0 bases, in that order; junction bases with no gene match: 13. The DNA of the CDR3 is TGTGCCAGCCCAGATCCTAGACAGGGTGGCTCCTACGAGCAGTACGTC. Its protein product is CASPDPRQGGSYEQYV.

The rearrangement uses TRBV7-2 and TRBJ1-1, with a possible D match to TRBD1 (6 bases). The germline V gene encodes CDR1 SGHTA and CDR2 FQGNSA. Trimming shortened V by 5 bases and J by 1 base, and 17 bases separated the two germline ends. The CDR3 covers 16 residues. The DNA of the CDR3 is TGTGCCAGCAGCCCGTGGCAGGGGTGGGGGAACACTGAAGCTTTCTTT. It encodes CASSPWQGWGNTEAFF.

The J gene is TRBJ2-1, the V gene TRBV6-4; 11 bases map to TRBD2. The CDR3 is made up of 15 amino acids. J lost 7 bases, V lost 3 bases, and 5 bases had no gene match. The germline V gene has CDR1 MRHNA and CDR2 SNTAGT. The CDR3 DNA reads TGTGCCAGCAGTGAGGAACTAGCGGGGGCGAATGAGCAGTTCTTC. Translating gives CASSEELAGANEQFF.

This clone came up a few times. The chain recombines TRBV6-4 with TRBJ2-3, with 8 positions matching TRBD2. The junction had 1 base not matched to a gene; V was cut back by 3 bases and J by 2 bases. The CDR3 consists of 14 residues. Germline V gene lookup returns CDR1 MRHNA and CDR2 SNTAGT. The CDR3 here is CASSEAGATDTQYF. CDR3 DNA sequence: TGTGCCAGCAGTGAAGCGGGGGCCACAGATACGCAGTATTTT.

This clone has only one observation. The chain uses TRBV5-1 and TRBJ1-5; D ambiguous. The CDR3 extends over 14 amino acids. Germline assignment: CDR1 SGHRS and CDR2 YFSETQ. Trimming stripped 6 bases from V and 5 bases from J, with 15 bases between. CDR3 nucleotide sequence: TGCGCCAGCACCTCACGCATGGCGGATCAGCCCCAGCATTTT. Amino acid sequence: CASTSRMADQPQHF.

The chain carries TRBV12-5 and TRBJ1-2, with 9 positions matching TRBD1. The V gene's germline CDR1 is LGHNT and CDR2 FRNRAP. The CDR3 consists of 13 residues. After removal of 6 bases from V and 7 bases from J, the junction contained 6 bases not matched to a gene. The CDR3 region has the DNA TGTGCTAGTGGCACGGGACAGGGCCGTGGCTACACCTTC. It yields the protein CASGTGQGRGYTF.

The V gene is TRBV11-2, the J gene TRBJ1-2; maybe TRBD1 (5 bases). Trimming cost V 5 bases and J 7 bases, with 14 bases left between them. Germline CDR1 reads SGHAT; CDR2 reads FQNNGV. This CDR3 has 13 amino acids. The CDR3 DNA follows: TGTGCCAGCAGCCCGCAATCTGACAGTGGCTACACCTTC. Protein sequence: CASSPQSDSGYTF.